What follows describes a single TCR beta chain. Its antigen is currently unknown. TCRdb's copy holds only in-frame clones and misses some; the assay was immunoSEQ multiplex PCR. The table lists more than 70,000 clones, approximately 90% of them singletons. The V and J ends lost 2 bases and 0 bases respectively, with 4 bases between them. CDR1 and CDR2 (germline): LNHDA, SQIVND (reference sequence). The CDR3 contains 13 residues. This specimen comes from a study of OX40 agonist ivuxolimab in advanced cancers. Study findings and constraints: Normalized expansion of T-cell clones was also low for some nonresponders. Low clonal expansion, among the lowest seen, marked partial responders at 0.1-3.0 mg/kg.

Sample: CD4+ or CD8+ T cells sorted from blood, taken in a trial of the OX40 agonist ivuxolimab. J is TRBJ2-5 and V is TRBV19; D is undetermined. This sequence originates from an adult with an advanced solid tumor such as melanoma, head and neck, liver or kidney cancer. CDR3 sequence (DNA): TGTGCCAGTAGTATACCGTACCAAGAGACCCAGTACTTC. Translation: CASSIPYQETQYF.